A single sample gave rise to the 12 T cell receptor beta chains below, sequenced in a study of prognosis after radiotherapy for stage I lung cancer. TCR beta CDR3 amplification from genomic DNA was performed by two-round multiplex PCR. TRBV and TRBJ genes each had their own specific primers in first-round PCR. TCRdb reanalysed the multiplex PCR reads using MiXCR and keeps one entry per CDR3 protein. The sample has roughly 23,000 distinct CDR3 sequences; approximately 39% are singletons. The sequencing here drew on PBMCs, taken before or after stereotactic body radiation therapy (not recorded which). These receptors were taken from a donor aged 50 or older with non-small cell lung cancer.

Ten or more counts support this clonotype. The DNA of the CDR3 is TGTGCCAGCAGTTTAAGCGGCCCAGATACGCAGTATTTT. It codes for CASSLSGPDTQYF. The chain joins TRBV12-3 or TRBV12-4 to TRBJ2-3; possible D gene TRBD2, 5 bases. The CDR3 covers 13 residues. V dropped 2 bases and J dropped 4 bases, with 7 bases sitting between them.

This clonotype showed up many times. The chain uses TRBV11-2 and TRBJ2-3; 11 bases are a match to TRBD1. The CDR3 runs 15 residues. Germline V CDR1 and CDR2: SGHAT, FQNNGV. Trimming at V came to 5 bases and at J to 3 bases, leaving 4 bases not matched to a gene. The CDR3 DNA reads TGTGCCAGCAGCCTGGACAGGGGGCGGACAGATACGCAGTATTTT. Its protein is CASSLDRGRTDTQYF.

This clonotype was observed at least ten times. The chain combines TRBV5-1 with TRBJ2-5; 12 bases map to TRBD1. The CDR3 runs 16 residues. The V gene end was trimmed by 1 base and the J gene end by 4 bases; junction bases not matched to a gene: 5. Per germline, CDR1 SGHRS and CDR2 YFSETQ. The CDR3 sequence: CASSLLGQGAGETQYF. CDR3 sequence (DNA): TGCGCCAGCAGCTTGTTGGGACAGGGGGCTGGAGAGACCCAGTACTTC.

The table lists this clonotype with many counts. This sequence joins TRBV7-9 and TRBJ2-1; D is ambiguous. CDR3 length equals 12 residues. Germline V gives CDR1 SEHNR, CDR2 FQNEAQ (reference sequence). This chain's CDR3 is CASNPGFNEQFF. CDR3 DNA: TGTGCATCCAACCCAGGATTCAATGAGCAGTTCTTC.

The sample holds many counts of this clonotype. This CDR3 reads CATSDPRHGTDTQYF. Written as DNA, the CDR3 is TGTGCCACCAGTGATCCCCGACACGGAACAGATACGCAGTATTTT. This rearrangement joins TRBV24-1 to TRBJ2-3; D ambiguous. Germline lookup yields CDR1 KGHDR and CDR2 SFDVKD. Trimming stripped 3 bases from V and 3 bases from J, with 12 bases between. The CDR3 has 15 residues.

The chain combines TRBV7-3 with TRBJ2-3; TRBD2 might be the D (6 bases). Trimming cost V 4 bases and J 5 bases, with 13 bases left between them. Germline V gene lookup returns CDR1 SGHTA and CDR2 FQGTGA. CDR3 size: 14 residues. CDR3 sequence: CASSWRGREDTQYF. In nucleotides, the CDR3 is TGTGCCAGCAGCTGGAGGGGCCGGGAAGATACGCAGTATTTT.

This clonotype was recorded at least ten times. The genes are TRBV27 and TRBJ2-1, with a weak D call TRBD1 (6 bases). The CDR3 runs to 14 residues. Trimming shortened V by 6 bases and J by 9 bases, and 18 bases separated the two germline ends. Germline assignment: CDR1 MNHEY and CDR2 SMNVEV (reference sequence). This CDR3 reads CASSPRTVPSEQFF. The CDR3 region has the DNA TGTGCCAGCAGCCCAAGGACAGTCCCAAGTGAGCAGTTCTTC.

This chain connects TRBV6-1 to TRBJ2-7; the D is unclear. The ends were cut back, 9 bases at V and 3 bases at J, with 15 bases in the middle. The germline V gene has CDR1 MNHNS and CDR2 SASEGT. The CDR3 covers 13 residues. CDR3 in DNA: TGTGCCAGAAGAGGTGGGTCAGTCTACGAGCAGTACTTC. Encoded protein: CARRGGSVYEQYF.

This clonotype was counted a few times. The chain is built from TRBV6-9 and TRBJ2-2; 7 nucleotides match TRBD1. The V and J ends lost 5 bases and 0 bases, in that order; junction bases with no gene match: 3. Germline CDR1 MNHGY, CDR2 SVAAGI. CDR3 length: 15 residues. CDR3 nucleotide sequence: TGTGCCAGCAGTCGGACAGGAGCGAACACCGGGGAGCTGTTTTTT. Residues: CASSRTGANTGELFF.

This clonotype was seen more than once but under ten times. This chain connects TRBV9 to TRBJ1-1; the D is unclear. The CDR3 consists of 12 residues. V was pared by 2 bases and J by 3 bases, with 5 bases between. Germline V lookup: CDR1 SGDLS, CDR2 YYNGEE. The CDR3 coding sequence is TGTGCCAGCAGCGTTGGGGACACTGAAGCTTTCTTT. Its protein is CASSVGDTEAFF.

The CDR3 DNA follows: TGTGCCACCAGTGATCCGGGGACAGGGGGCAGCTACGAGCAGTACTTC. This encodes CATSDPGTGGSYEQYF. The chain employs TRBV24-1 and TRBJ2-7, with 12 bases fitting TRBD1. CDR3 size: 16 residues. The germline V gene has CDR1 KGHDR and CDR2 SFDVKD. V was clipped by 3 bases and J by 3 bases; unmatched bases: 5.

The J gene is TRBJ2-5, the V gene TRBV7-2; TRBD1 matches 7 bases. The CDR3 sequence is 15 residues long. J lost 2 bases, V lost 5 bases, and 8 bases had no gene match. Germline CDR1 and CDR2: SGHTA and FQGNSA. CDR3 in DNA: TGTGCCAGCAGCGCTAGACAGGGAATACAAGAGACCCAGTACTTC. Its translation: CASSARQGIQETQYF.